This TCR beta chain was recorded in a study of T cell responses to AZD1222 COVID-19 vaccine. TCRdb's table, derived via immunoSEQ multiplex PCR, lists solely in-frame clones and lacks some. The sample yields about 170,000 clones, 90% seen once. Turning to this clone: The antigen remains undetermined.

Study outcomes and limitations: Repertoire sampling occurred only after the peak T cell response.

Germline V gives CDR1 LNHDA, CDR2 SQIVND (reference sequence). Trimming removed 6 bases from V and 4 bases from J, with 18 bases in between. The CDR3 totals 15 residues. This TCR was recovered from an adult in good health. The chain links TRBV19 to TRBJ1-2; D remains ambiguous. The sequencing used peripheral blood, collected on day 0 of AZD1222 vaccination. DNA for the CDR3: TGTGCCAGTAGGCCCGGGCTTTACCCACCCTATGGCTACACCTTC. This encodes CASRPGLYPPYGYTF.